This T cell receptor beta chain emerged from a study of blood T cell repertoires in COVID-19. Overall study: Italy, Spain and the United States were the sources of the convalescent and acute COVID-19 samples. Nucleic acid was either cDNA or gDNA, and it came from T cells, B-cell-depleted T cells, or PBMCs.

As originally analysed: Counts of nucleated cells, estimated from reference gene primer amplification, were obtained. Here immunoSEQ multiplex PCR was the method, and the copy in TCRdb shows in-frame clones only, minus some. V and J calls and clone size are given by that table; D and trimming were obtained from the DNA. The sample holds about 140,000 clones, around 82% seen once. The V gene's germline CDR1 is SGHTA and CDR2 FQGNSA. The CDR3 totals 14 residues. Trimming removed 7 bases from V and 13 bases from J, with 25 bases in between. The rearrangement joins TRBV7-2 to TRBJ1-2, with D tentatively TRBD1 (5 bases). The sequence derives from a human donor in a cohort sampled during active COVID-19. Sequencing was done on a sample of peripheral blood. This chain's CDR3 is CASTPENTRGGITF. The CDR3 coding sequence is TGTGCCAGCACCCCAGAGAATACCCGCGGGGGTATCACCTTC. The full variable domain, rest sourced from reference TRBV7-2 and TRBJ1-2, is GAGVSQSPSNKVTEKGKDVELRCDPISGHTALYWYRQSLGQGLEFLIYFQGNSAPDKSGLPSDRFSAERTGGSVSTLTIQRTQQEDSAVYLCASTPENTRGGITFGSGTRLTVV.